The 14 T cell receptor beta chains given below trace back to one sample, sequenced in a study of control samples from healthy donors and cancer patients. Sequenced by immunoSEQ multiplex PCR; TCRdb stores in-frame clones only, minus some. The profile shows some 120,000 clones, roughly nine tenths of them singletons. Sequencing was done on a sample of PBMCs. The receptor set was obtained from a woman aged 45 to 65 with colorectal cancer.

The chain is built from TRBV29-1 and TRBJ1-1; D uncertain. This CDR3 is 12 amino acids long. The germline V and J ends were trimmed by 1 base and 6 bases, with 9 bases remaining between them. Per the germline V gene, CDR1 is SQVTM and CDR2 is ANQGSEA. The CDR3 region has the DNA TGCAGCGTTGAAGTCATGGGCCCTGAAGCTTTCTTT. This encodes CSVEVMGPEAFF.

The V gene is TRBV5-1, the J gene TRBJ2-2; D unclear. The CDR3 covers 15 residues. The V gene's germline CDR1 is SGHRS and CDR2 YFSETQ. Trimming took off 0 bases at V and 0 bases at J, with 6 bases between the two ends. In DNA form, the CDR3 reads TGCGCCAGCAGCTTGGACACGTCGAACACCGGGGAGCTGTTTTTT. The encoded protein is CASSLDTSNTGELFF.

This chain uses TRBV27 with TRBJ1-4; the D is unclear. The CDR3 is 14 amino acids. V shed 3 bases and J shed 7 bases, with 12 bases lying between them. CDR1 and CDR2 from the germline V gene are MNHEY and SMNVEV (reference sequence). This CDR3 reads CASSLTGRGEKLFF. DNA of the CDR3: TGTGCCAGCAGTTTGACTGGCCGGGGTGAAAAACTGTTTTTT.

The DNA of the CDR3 is TGTGCCTGGAGTCCAAGAGGGACGTCTGGCTACACCTTC. It is translated as CAWSPRGTSGYTF. The rearrangement links TRBV30 to TRBJ1-2; a weak D match, TRBD1 (5 bases). V lost 2 bases and J 7 bases, leaving 14 bases between the germline ends. Germline assignment: CDR1 GTSNPN and CDR2 SVGIG (reference sequence). The CDR3 has 13 residues.

This chain uses TRBV27 with TRBJ2-1, with D possibly TRBD1 on 5 matching bases. The CDR3 extends over 15 amino acids. V was clipped by 6 bases and J by 8 bases, with 20 bases between them. Per germline, CDR1 MNHEY and CDR2 SMNVEV (reference sequence). The CDR3 DNA sequence: TGTGCCAGCAGCTCCCGGCAGGGCGGACAATATGAGCAGTTCTTC. Protein sequence: CASSSRQGGQYEQFF.

The V gene is TRBV28, the J gene TRBJ1-2; 8 positions match TRBD1. With V trimmed by 4 bases and J by 4 bases, 8 bases remained unmatched. This CDR3 spans 15 amino acids. Germline V lookup: CDR1 MDHEN, CDR2 SYDVKM. This chain's CDR3 is CASSSPGTGGYGYTF. The CDR3 DNA sequence: TGTGCCAGCAGTTCGCCGGGGACAGGTGGCTATGGCTACACCTTC.

The rearrangement uses TRBV7-2 and TRBJ2-5; D is undetermined. This CDR3 comprises 11 residues. V lost 2 bases and J 5 bases, leaving 3 bases between the germline ends. The germline CDR1 and CDR2 sequences are SGHTA and FQGNSA. The CDR3 bases are TGTGCCAGCAGCTTAATCGAGACCCAGTACTTC. This gives the protein CASSLIETQYF. Full variable domain (remainder filled in from reference TRBV7-2 and TRBJ2-5): GAGVSQSPSNKVTEKGKDVELRCDPISGHTALYWYRQSLGQGLEFLIYFQGNSAPDKSGLPSDRFSAERTGGSVSTLTIQRTQQEDSAVYLCASSLIETQYFGPGTRLLVL.

The rearrangement links TRBV5-6 to TRBJ2-3; 10 nucleotides match TRBD2. This CDR3 has 15 residues. CDR1 and CDR2 (germline): SGHDT, YYEEEE. The trim removed 4 bases at V and 5 bases at J, leaving 7 bases unmatched. CDR3 in DNA: TGTGCCAGCAGCCTGCTAGGACTAGCGGTAGATACGCAGTATTTT. Its protein product is CASSLLGLAVDTQYF.

The chain couples TRBV7-3 to TRBJ1-2; D is perhaps TRBD1 (6 bases). The CDR3 spans 15 residues. The germline V gene encodes CDR1 SGHTA and CDR2 FQGTGA. Trimming took 1 base from V and 5 from J, leaving 14 bases between them. CDR3 nucleotide sequence: TGTGCCAGCAGCTTAAGCGGCGGGGGCCAGTATGGCTACACCTTC. Residues: CASSLSGGGQYGYTF.

The gene calls are TRBV5-8 and TRBJ2-7; D is unresolved. With 2 bases removed from V and 6 bases from J, the gap between germline ends came to 3 bases. This CDR3 comprises 10 residues. Germline lookup yields CDR1 SGHTS and CDR2 YDEGEE. CDR3 residues: CASSFSEQYF. The CDR3 DNA is TGTGCCAGCAGCTTCAGCGAGCAGTACTTC.

The gene calls are TRBV11-2 and TRBJ2-1; D not resolved. CDR1 and CDR2 (germline): SGHAT, FQNNGV. V was clipped by 3 bases and J by 7 bases, with 10 bases between them. This CDR3 is built from 13 residues. CDR3: CASSFSSQNEQFF. The CDR3 DNA reads TGTGCCAGCAGCTTCTCTTCCCAGAATGAGCAGTTCTTC.

The V gene is TRBV28, the J gene TRBJ1-2; no reliable D call. In germline, CDR1 is MDHEN, CDR2 SYDVKM. V was trimmed by 8 bases and J by 6 bases, leaving 16 bases between them. The CDR3 runs 13 residues. CDR3 sequence: CASRSMGWDGYTF. The CDR3 DNA reads TGTGCCAGCCGCTCGATGGGGTGGGATGGCTACACCTTC.

The chain is built from TRBV2 and TRBJ1-1, with a weak D call TRBD1 (5 bases). There are 13 residues in the CDR3. V lost 7 bases and J 3 bases, leaving 12 bases between the germline ends. Per germline, CDR1 SNHLY and CDR2 FYNNEI. This CDR3 is CASNLWGDTEAFF. As DNA, the CDR3 is TGTGCCAGCAACCTCTGGGGGGACACTGAAGCTTTCTTT. Supplemented by reference TRBV2 and TRBJ1-1, the full variable domain reads EPEVTQTPSHQVTQMGQEVILRCVPISNHLYFYWYRQILGQKVEFLVSFYNNEISEKSEIFDDQFSVERPDGSNFTLKIRSTKLEDSAMYFCASNLWGDTEAFFGQGTRLTVV.

V usage is TRBV19 and J usage is TRBJ2-5; 13 positions agree with TRBD2. CDR1 and CDR2 (germline): LNHDA, SQIVND (reference sequence). This CDR3 contains 15 residues. J was trimmed by 5 bases and V by 5 bases; bases with no gene match: 5. The CDR3 nucleotides are TGTGCCAGTAGTGTGACTAGCGGGGGGTGGGAGACCCAGTACTTC. Protein product: CASSVTSGGWETQYF.